A selection of T cell receptor beta chains follows, all from one sample in a study of shared clonotypes between healthy human individuals. Profiled with immunoSEQ multiplex PCR; TCRdb holds only in-frame clones, not every one. The top ten hold approximately 1.7% of the sample, which has around 700,000 clones, approximately 79% seen once. The sequenced material came from memory CD4+ T cells sorted from blood. The receptors were sampled from a woman aged 30 to 39 in good health. Both conserved end residues are part of each CDR3. A D gene is named only where the DNA matches it firmly. Size tells how often a clone was seen (once, few, many) or the class of an expanded clone, and some rows leave it out.

>TRBV5-1|TRBJ2-1|NA|NA
TGCGCCAGCAGCTTGGATCGGGATGAGCAGTTCTTC
CASSLDRDEQFF
>TRBV13|TRBJ2-7|NA|NA
TGTGCCAGCAGAACCACTCGAGGGAGGTGGGAGCAGTACTTC
CASRTTRGRWEQYF
>TRBV5-8|TRBJ2-7|TRBD2|NA
TGTGCCAGCAGCCGATCTTTAGGACTAGCGGCCTACGAGCAGTACTTC
CASSRSLGLAAYEQYF
>TRBV25-1|TRBJ1-2|TRBD1|NA
TGTGCCAGCAGTGATCGAGACAGGGCCTATGGCTACACCTTC
CASSDRDRAYGYTF
>TRBV19|TRBJ1-5|NA|NA
TGTGCCAGTAGTATTGAGGGGAATAGCAATCAGCCCCAGCATTTT
CASSIEGNSNQPQHF
>TRBV30|TRBJ1-1|TRBD1|few
TGTGCCTGGAGTCAGGGGACAGAGAACACTGAAGCTTTCTTT
CAWSQGTENTEAFF
>TRBV28|TRBJ1-4|NA|NA
TGTGCCAGCAGTTTATTTAGAATGGCGCAGGGAACTAATGAAAAACTGTTTTTT
CASSLFRMAQGTNEKLFF
>TRBV30|TRBJ1-4|TRBD1|NA
TGTGCCTGGAGGTGCCACCAGGGGGCAGGCCTCGAAAAACTGTTTTTT
CAWRCHQGAGLEKLFF
>TRBV6-5|TRBJ2-1|NA|NA
TGTGCCAGCAGTTTGCCCGGCCTCCAGGGACGCGAGCAGTTCTTC
CASSLPGLQGREQFF
>TRBV6-6|TRBJ2-3|NA|NA
TGTGCCAGCAGTCAGAAAACAGGGTTGGGCACAGATACGCAGTATTTT
CASSQKTGLGTDTQYF
>TRBV7-2|TRBJ2-2|TRBD1|few
TGTGCCAGCAGCCCACAGGGGACCGGGGAGCTGTTTTTT
CASSPQGTGELFF
>TRBV29-1|TRBJ1-1|NA|NA
TGCAGCGTTGATGAGAGATGGGCTTTCTTT
CSVDERWAFF
>TRBV25-1|TRBJ1-5|NA|NA
TGTGCCAGCAGCACCGGAGGGGATAGCAATCAGCCCCAGCATTTT
CASSTGGDSNQPQHF
>TRBV7-8|TRBJ2-1|TRBD2|NA
TGTGCCAGCAGCCACCGAACGACTAGCGGGGTGGTTCGGGTCAATGAGCAGTTCTTC
CASSHRTTSGVVRVNEQFF
>TRBV7-3|TRBJ2-5|TRBD1|NA
TGTGCCAGCAGCCCATCAGGGGGTATAGGGGGAGAGACCCAGTACTTC
CASSPSGGIGGETQYF
>TRBV6-6|TRBJ1-5|TRBD1|NA
TGTGCCAGCAGTTTCGGACAGGCCAATCAGCCCCAGCATTTT
CASSFGQANQPQHF
>TRBV29-1|TRBJ2-1|NA|NA
TGCAGCGCTATGGGGGTATCTTGGTTGGATGAGCAGTTCTTC
CSAMGVSWLDEQFF
>TRBV27|TRBJ1-1|NA|NA
TGTGCCAGCAGTGGGGGGACACAACCAAACACTGAAGCTTTCTTT
CASSGGTQPNTEAFF
>TRBV7-9|TRBJ1-2|NA|NA
TGTGCCAGCAGCCCTCGCCAGGGGCCACTACAGTATGGCTACACCTTC
CASSPRQGPLQYGYTF
>TRBV6-1|TRBJ2-7|TRBD1|few
TGTGCCAGCAGTGAAGGGGACAGGGTTCGGGAGCAGTACTTC
CASSEGDRVREQYF
>TRBV2|TRBJ1-2|NA|NA
TGTGCCAGCAGTGACCAGGCAAGTTCCTATGGCTACACCTTC
CASSDQASSYGYTF
>TRBV5-6|TRBJ1-2|NA|once
TGTGCCAGCAGCTTGGGTGATAATGGCTACACCTTC
CASSLGDNGYTF
>TRBV27|TRBJ2-1|TRBD2|NA
TGTGCCAGCATCCAGAGGGGCGGGAGGGCCTACAATGAGCAGTTCTTC
CASIQRGGRAYNEQFF
>TRBV28|TRBJ2-1|TRBD1|NA
TGTGCCAGCAGGGCGACAGGGTACAATGAGCAGTTCTTC
CASRATGYNEQFF
>TRBV7-9|TRBJ2-5|TRBD2|NA
TGTGCCAGCAGCTTACCTCCTGAGCGGGACTCGAGGCAAGAGACCCAGTACTTC
CASSLPPERDSRQETQYF
>TRBV7-9|TRBJ1-2|TRBD1|NA
TGTGCTAGCAGCTCGGCCGGGACAGGAAAATATGGCTACACCTTC
CASSSAGTGKYGYTF
>TRBV27|TRBJ1-1|NA|NA
TGTGCCAGCAGATCACAGCTGAACACTGAAGCTTTCTTT
CASRSQLNTEAFF
>TRBV19|TRBJ2-7|TRBD2|NA
TGTGCCAGTAGTACAATGGGCGGGAGCTTGATCTACGAGCAGTACTTC
CASSTMGGSLIYEQYF
>TRBV7-6|TRBJ1-1|NA|NA
TGTGCCAGCAGCTTAAAGACCGGGAACACTGAAGCTTTCTTT
CASSLKTGNTEAFF
>TRBV21-1|TRBJ2-7|NA|NA
TGTGCCAGCAGCAAAGGAGGGGGCACATACGAGCAGTACTTC
CASSKGGGTYEQYF
>TRBV11-2|TRBJ1-3|NA|NA
TGTGCCAGCAGGAAAGACGGGGGTCCTGGAAACACCATATATTTT
CASRKDGGPGNTIYF
>TRBV29-1|TRBJ2-1|NA|NA
TGCAGCGTTGGGGAGGACGGCAATGAGCAGTTCTTC
CSVGEDGNEQFF
>TRBV29-1|TRBJ1-3|NA|NA
TGCATCTGCGCTGACTCTGGAAACACCATATATTTT
CICADSGNTIYF
>TRBV19|TRBJ2-4|TRBD1|NA
TGTGCCAGTAGTGTGGGACAGGGGCCCGGTATCTCTTCCATTCAGTACTTC
CASSVGQGPGISSIQYF
>TRBV28|TRBJ2-7|NA|NA
TGTGCCATCACCAACACCAGGGCCTACGAGCAGTACTTC
CAITNTRAYEQYF
>TRBV2|TRBJ2-5|NA|once
TGTGCCAGCAGGTCGAGGGCCCAAGAGACCCAGTACTTC
CASRSRAQETQYF
>TRBV11-3|TRBJ2-3|NA|NA
TGTGCCAGCAGCCCGGGATACACAGATACGCAGTATTTT
CASSPGYTDTQYF
>TRBV27|TRBJ2-1|TRBD2|NA
TGTGCCAGCAGTCAAACTAGCGGGGGATACAATGAGCAGTTCTTC
CASSQTSGGYNEQFF
>TRBV7-8|TRBJ1-5|TRBD1|once
TGTGCCAGCACCGGGACAGGGCACAATCAGCCCCAGCATTTT
CASTGTGHNQPQHF
>TRBV7-6|TRBJ2-3|NA|NA
TGTGCCAGCAGCCATGGGGGCGACGCTCCTGCCGGTACGCAGTATTTT
CASSHGGDAPAGTQYF
>TRBV5-1|TRBJ1-4|TRBD1|NA
TGCGCCAGCAGCCAGGACAGGGAGGGAGAAAAACTGTTTTTT
CASSQDREGEKLFF
>TRBV19|TRBJ1-1|NA|NA
TGTGCCAGTAGGGCGGGGGTTGAAGCTTTCTTT
CASRAGVEAFF
>TRBV11-2|TRBJ2-5|TRBD2|NA
TGTGCCAGCAGCTCGCCAAAATCTAGCGGCCAAGAGACCCAGTACTTC
CASSSPKSSGQETQYF
>TRBV6-5|TRBJ2-3|NA|NA
TGTGCCAGCAGACCCCCGGGGCGCCCCACAGATACGCAGTATTTT
CASRPPGRPTDTQYF
>TRBV28|TRBJ1-2|NA|NA
TGTGCCAGCAGTCTCGAGCAGGGATATGGCTACACCTTC
CASSLEQGYGYTF
>TRBV28|TRBJ2-4|NA|NA
TGTGCCAGCAGTCCAGGACAGAAGCTAGCCAAAAACATTCAGTACTTC
CASSPGQKLAKNIQYF
>TRBV29-1|TRBJ2-3|TRBD1|few
TGCAGCGTTGAGGCAGGGGGAGGCACAGATACGCAGTATTTT
CSVEAGGGTDTQYF
>TRBV6-6|TRBJ2-2|TRBD1|NA
TGTGCCAGCAAGACCGGGACAGGCACCGGGGAGCTGTTTTTT
CASKTGTGTGELFF
>TRBV5-4|TRBJ2-7|TRBD2|NA
TGTGCCAGCAGCTTGGCGGGACTAGCGGGAGGAGGCTACGAGCAGTACTTC
CASSLAGLAGGGYEQYF
>TRBV19|TRBJ2-5|TRBD2|NA
TGTGCCAGTAGTATACCCCCGACTAGCGGGAGGTCAAAGACCCAGTACTTC
CASSIPPTSGRSKTQYF